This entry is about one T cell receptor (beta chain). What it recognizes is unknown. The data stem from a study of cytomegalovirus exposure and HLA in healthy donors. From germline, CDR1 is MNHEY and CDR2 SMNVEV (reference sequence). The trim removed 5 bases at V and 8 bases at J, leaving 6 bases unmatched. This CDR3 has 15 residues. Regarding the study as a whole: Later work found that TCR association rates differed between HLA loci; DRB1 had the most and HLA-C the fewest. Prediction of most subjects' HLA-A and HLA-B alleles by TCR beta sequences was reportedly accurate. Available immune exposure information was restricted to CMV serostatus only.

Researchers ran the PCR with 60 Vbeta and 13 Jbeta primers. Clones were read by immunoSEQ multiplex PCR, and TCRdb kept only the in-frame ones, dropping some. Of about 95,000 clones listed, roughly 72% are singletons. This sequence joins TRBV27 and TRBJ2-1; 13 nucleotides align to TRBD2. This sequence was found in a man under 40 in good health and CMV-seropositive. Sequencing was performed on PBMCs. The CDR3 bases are TGTGCCAGCAGTCTGGGACTAGCGGGAAGCTATGAGCAGTTCTTC. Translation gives CASSLGLAGSYEQFF.